This T cell receptor (beta chain) was sequenced in a study of blood T cell repertoires in COVID-19. Sequenced by immunoSEQ multiplex PCR; TCRdb stores in-frame clones only, minus some. Among tens of thousands of clones listed, roughly 84% were seen once. Germline V CDR1 and CDR2: KGHSH, LQKENI. The length of the CDR3 is 14 residues. V lost 1 base, J lost 9 bases, and 10 bases lay in between. The sequencing sample was made of peripheral blood. The source is a woman aged 80 or over with acute or convalescent COVID-19. The V gene is TRBV18, the J gene TRBJ1-6; no reliable D call. CDR3 DNA: TGTGCCAGCTCACCACAGCGCGAAGGTTCACCCCTCCACTTT. This encodes CASSPQREGSPLHF.